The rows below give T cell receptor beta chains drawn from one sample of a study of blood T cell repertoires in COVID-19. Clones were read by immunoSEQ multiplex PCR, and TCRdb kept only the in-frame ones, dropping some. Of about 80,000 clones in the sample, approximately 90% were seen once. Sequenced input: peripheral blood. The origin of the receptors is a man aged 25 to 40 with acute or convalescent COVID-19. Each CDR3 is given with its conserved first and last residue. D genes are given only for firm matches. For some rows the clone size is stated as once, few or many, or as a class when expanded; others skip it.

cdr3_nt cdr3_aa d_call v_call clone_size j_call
TGTGCCAGCAGCTTTAGCGGGAGTTGGGCCAATGAGCAGTTCTTC CASSFSGSWANEQFF TRBD2 TRBV7-9 NA TRBJ2-1
TGTGCCAGCAGCAGACAGGGGGACACCGGGGAGCTGTTTTTT CASSRQGDTGELFF TRBD1 TRBV28 NA TRBJ2-2
TGTGCCAGCAGTCCTGGACTAGCAGCAGATACGCAGTATTTT CASSPGLAADTQYF TRBD2 TRBV7-9 NA TRBJ2-3
TGTGCCAGCAGCTTGCTTCCAGGGGACGGAGAGCAGTACTTC CASSLLPGDGEQYF NA TRBV5-6 NA TRBJ2-7
TGTGCCACCAGCAGAGATTCGCGGGCAGATACGCAGTATTTT CATSRDSRADTQYF NA TRBV15 NA TRBJ2-3
TGTGCCAGCAGTTTACTTGGGACAGGCCTCTATGGCTACACCTTC CASSLLGTGLYGYTF TRBD1 TRBV6-5 NA TRBJ1-2
TGTGCCAGTACCCTCTCCAATGAGCAGTTCTTC CASTLSNEQFF NA TRBV19 NA TRBJ2-1
TGTGCCAGCAGCCTCAGGACTAGCGGGTTCTCCTACGAGCAGTACTTC CASSLRTSGFSYEQYF TRBD2 TRBV11-1 NA TRBJ2-7
TGTGCCAGCAGCCCAACCCTAGCGGAAAGCACAGATACGCAGTATTTT CASSPTLAESTDTQYF TRBD2 TRBV11-2 NA TRBJ2-3
TGTGCCAGCAGCTTAGGACAGGGGGCGCGGGGCTATGGCTACACCTTC CASSLGQGARGYGYTF TRBD1 TRBV5-4 NA TRBJ1-2
TGTGCCAGCAGCGTCGGGACTAGCGGGAGACGCGAGCAGTTCTTC CASSVGTSGRREQFF TRBD2 TRBV7-2 NA TRBJ2-1
TGTGCCAGCAGCTTAGATCTCCCAGGGCTCGAACGAAACAGAGATACGCAGTATTTT CASSLDLPGLERNRDTQYF NA TRBV11-2 NA TRBJ2-3
TGTGCCAGCAGCTTAGGCGGGAGGACGGCAGATACGCAGTATTTT CASSLGGRTADTQYF TRBD2 TRBV7-3 NA TRBJ2-3
TGTGCCAGCAGCTTTAGGAGGCGGGAGGGCGCCGTCCTGACTTTC CASSFRRREGAVLTF TRBD2 TRBV7-8 NA TRBJ2-6
TGTGCCAGCAGCACATCTAGCGGGTCAGAGACCCAGTACTTC CASSTSSGSETQYF TRBD2 TRBV7-2 NA TRBJ2-5
TGTGCCAGCAGTTTAGGAGGGAACTATGGCTACACCTTC CASSLGGNYGYTF NA TRBV28 few TRBJ1-2
TGTGCCAGCAGTTACAGGGTTGATTCACCCCTCCACTTT CASSYRVDSPLHF NA TRBV27 NA TRBJ1-6
TGTGCCAGCAGCGCGGGACTAGCGTTTTACGGGGAGCTGTTTTTT CASSAGLAFYGELFF TRBD2 TRBV9 NA TRBJ2-2
TGTGCCACCAGCAGAGATAATAGCGGAAGAAAATTGAGCTCCTACGAGCAGTACTTC CATSRDNSGRKLSSYEQYF NA TRBV15 NA TRBJ2-7
TGTGCCAGCAGCGCAGAACTAGCGGGAGGGCGGGCTCGACAGTACTTC CASSAELAGGRARQYF TRBD2 TRBV7-2 NA TRBJ2-7
TGTGCCAGCAGTGCCGGGGTTCTGGCGGGAGGTAAAGAGACCCAGTACTTC CASSAGVLAGGKETQYF TRBD2 TRBV2 NA TRBJ2-5
TGCGCCAGCAGCCCCAACCCAGGGGATGAGCAGTACTTC CASSPNPGDEQYF NA TRBV5-1 NA TRBJ2-7
TGCAGCGTTGAGGGACTAGCGGGGCTTAATGAGCAGTTCTTC CSVEGLAGLNEQFF TRBD2 TRBV29-1 once TRBJ2-1
TGTGCCAGCAGTACTGACTCGACAGATACGCAGTATTTT CASSTDSTDTQYF NA TRBV12-3/TRBV12-4 once TRBJ2-3
TGTGCCAGCAGTTGGAGCGGTGAGCAGTTCTTC CASSWSGEQFF NA TRBV28 NA TRBJ2-1
TGTGCCAGCAGCTTCACAGGACAGGTTGGGAGCAATCAGCCCCAGCATTTT CASSFTGQVGSNQPQHF TRBD1 TRBV5-5 NA TRBJ1-5
TGCGCCAGCAGCCAAGATTGGACTAGCGGCTACAATGAGCAGTTCTTC CASSQDWTSGYNEQFF TRBD2 TRBV4-3 once TRBJ2-1
TGTGCCAGCAGCCAACTAGTGAAAAGAATCACCGGGGAGCTGTTTTTT CASSQLVKRITGELFF NA TRBV7-9 few TRBJ2-2
TGTGCCAGCAGTCCCCAACCCATTTCGGGATACTATGGCTACACCTTC CASSPQPISGYYGYTF NA TRBV6-4 NA TRBJ1-2
TGTGCCACCAGAGCTACAGAATCCTCCACTGAAGCTTTCTTT CATRATESSTEAFF NA TRBV24-1 NA TRBJ1-1
TGTGCCAGCAGTGAAGCGGGGGGGGAACCGGGACTTAAAGTCTCTGGGGCCAACGTCCTGACTTTC CASSEAGGEPGLKVSGANVLTF TRBD2 TRBV6-1 NA TRBJ2-6
TGTGCCAGCGGGGCGTACAGCACAGATACGCAGTATTTT CASGAYSTDTQYF NA TRBV14 NA TRBJ2-3
TGTGCCAGCAGCTTGCGCGCGAGGGCCAACGTCCTGACTTTC CASSLRARANVLTF NA TRBV5-4 NA TRBJ2-6
TGTGCCAGCAGTTTTAGGCTAGCGGGAGGGTTGAACACCGGGGAGCTGTTTTTT CASSFRLAGGLNTGELFF TRBD2 TRBV27 NA TRBJ2-2
TGTGCCAGCAGCTGGACAGGGAACTCTGGAAACACCATATATTTT CASSWTGNSGNTIYF TRBD1 TRBV5-5 NA TRBJ1-3
TGTGCCAGCAGCTTCTCCAGCGGGAGGACCACAGATACGCAGTATTTT CASSFSSGRTTDTQYF TRBD2 TRBV7-6 medium-sized TRBJ2-3
TGTGCCAGCAGCTTGGGGACAGGGTCCTACAATGAGCAGTTCTTC CASSLGTGSYNEQFF TRBD1 TRBV11-3 NA TRBJ2-1
TGTGCCATCAGGACAACAGGGGGTAGCACAGATACGCAGTATTTT CAIRTTGGSTDTQYF TRBD1 TRBV10-3 many TRBJ2-3
TGTGCCACCAGTGCAGGGGGGAGGTCTGAAGCTTTCTTT CATSAGGRSEAFF TRBD1 TRBV24-1 few TRBJ1-1
TGTGCCAGCAGCTTTGAGTATGAGCAGTTCTTC CASSFEYEQFF NA TRBV12-3/TRBV12-4 NA TRBJ2-1
TGCGCCAGCAGCGAACCGGGACACGACTACGAGCAGTACTTC CASSEPGHDYEQYF NA TRBV4-1 NA TRBJ2-7
TGTGCCACCAGCAGTTTCTCGGAGGATCAGCCCCAGCATTTT CATSSFSEDQPQHF NA TRBV15 NA TRBJ1-5
TGTGCCAGCAGAGCGGGACGCCTCGGACCATACGAGCAGTACTTC CASRAGRLGPYEQYF TRBD2 TRBV2 NA TRBJ2-7
TGTGCCAGCAGTAACCTCAAACTAGCGGGGCCCTACGAGCAGTACTTC CASSNLKLAGPYEQYF TRBD2 TRBV27 NA TRBJ2-7
TGTGCCACCAGTGACCTGGGACAGGGGACCACCGGGGAGCTGTTTTTT CATSDLGQGTTGELFF TRBD1 TRBV24-1 NA TRBJ2-2
TGCGCCAGCAGCCGATCAGGGCAAAGGATAGGTGAAGCTTTCTTT CASSRSGQRIGEAFF NA TRBV5-1 NA TRBJ1-1
TGTGCCAGTAGTTCGCCGACGGGAAAAGCTTTCTTT CASSSPTGKAFF NA TRBV19 NA TRBJ1-1
TGCGCCAGCAGCTTTCGATCACGAGCCTACAATGAGCAGTTCTTC CASSFRSRAYNEQFF NA TRBV5-1 NA TRBJ2-1
TGTGCCAGCGACATAGCGGGAGGGCAAGAGACCCAGTACTTC CASDIAGGQETQYF TRBD2 TRBV6-5 few TRBJ2-5
TGTGCCAGCAGTTTAACGGGGGAAGGTGAGCAGTTCTTC CASSLTGEGEQFF NA TRBV28 NA TRBJ2-1
TGTGCCAGCAGTTTCGTCAGGGCCAGCAATCAGCCCCAGCATTTT CASSFVRASNQPQHF NA TRBV6-7 NA TRBJ1-5
TGCGCCAGCAGGCCCGGGACTCCTGATGGCTACACCTTC CASRPGTPDGYTF NA TRBV10-2 NA TRBJ1-2
TGTGCCACCCAGGACACGACGTCGGATGGCTACACCTTC CATQDTTSDGYTF NA TRBV28 NA TRBJ1-2
TGTGCCAGCAGCTTCGGACTAGCGGGAGCGACGGAGCAGTACTTC CASSFGLAGATEQYF TRBD2 TRBV7-2 NA TRBJ2-7
TGTGCCAGCAGTTCGGGACAAAACTATGGCTACACCTTC CASSSGQNYGYTF NA TRBV28 few TRBJ1-2
TGTGCCAGCGCCACAGGGGGGTCCGATAGCAATCAGCCCCAGCATTTT CASATGGSDSNQPQHF TRBD1 TRBV28 NA TRBJ1-5
TGTGCCAGCAGTGAAGAACGGGGGACAGCCAATTCACCCCTCCACTTT CASSEERGTANSPLHF TRBD1 TRBV6-1 NA TRBJ1-6
TGCGCCAGCACCCTAATACGGAGCTCTGGGGCCAACGTCCTGACTTTC CASTLIRSSGANVLTF NA TRBV5-1 once TRBJ2-6
TGTGCCAGCAAGGGACAGGCTCACAATGAGCAGTTCTTC CASKGQAHNEQFF TRBD1 TRBV2 NA TRBJ2-1
TGTGCCACCAGTGATCCAATGGGACTAGCGGGGAACACCGGGGAGCTGTTTTTT CATSDPMGLAGNTGELFF TRBD2 TRBV24-1 NA TRBJ2-2